What follows are 23 T cell receptor beta chains derived from one specimen sequenced in a study of cytomegalovirus exposure and HLA in healthy donors. Both 60 Vbeta primers and 13 Jbeta primers went into the PCR. Using immunoSEQ multiplex PCR, the repertoire was profiled, and TCRdb retains in-frame clones only, with some absent. The sample has 240,000 or so clones; 82% are singletons. The specimen sequenced was PBMCs. Receptor source: a woman aged 35 to 49 in good health and CMV-seropositive.

On this clone: Germline and junction disagree at one end, which may indicate a read error. This chain links TRBV7-7 with TRBJ2-5; TRBD2 agrees at 9 bases. The CDR3 runs to 15 residues. Per the germline V gene, CDR1 is SSHAT and CDR2 is FNYEAQ (reference sequence). This chain's CDR3 is CASSARGSGSETQYF. The CDR3 DNA is TGTGCTAGCAGCGCTAGGGGTAGCGGGAGTGAGACCCAGTACTTC.

The J gene is TRBJ2-5, the V gene TRBV6-6, with 10 bases that match TRBD1. This CDR3 contains 15 residues. Losses at the gene ends were 0 bases for V and 5 bases for J; bases not matched to a gene: 3. Germline V CDR1 and CDR2: MNHNY, SVGAGI (reference sequence). The CDR3 here is CASSYSLGQGETQYF. Here the CDR3 DNA reads TGTGCCAGCAGTTACTCCCTGGGACAGGGGGAGACCCAGTACTTC.

The rearrangement uses TRBV9 and TRBJ1-3, with D perhaps matching TRBD1 (5 bases). Looked up from germline, CDR1 is SGDLS and CDR2 is YYNGEE. The CDR3 extends over 15 amino acids. V shed 3 bases and J shed 0 bases, with 10 bases lying between them. The CDR3 DNA is TGTGCCAGCAGCGCCAGGGAACGCTCTGGAAACACCATATATTTT. It codes for CASSARERSGNTIYF.

This clone is a singleton in its sample. The chain has TRBV21-1 and TRBJ1-1; the table's TRBD1 call for D was not verified on the DNA. TRBV21-1 is an annotated pseudogene. The CDR3 loop spans 16 amino acids. CDR3 loop: CASSKAPQGTGGQAFF. Written as DNA, the CDR3 is TGTGCCAGCAGCAAAGCTCCCCAGGGGACAGGGGGCCAAGCTTTCTTT.

The genes are TRBV11-2 and TRBJ2-1; 10 bases line up with TRBD1. V lost 5 bases to trimming and J lost 6 bases; unmatched junction nucleotides: 7. The germline V gene encodes CDR1 SGHAT and CDR2 FQNNGV. The CDR3 is 15 amino acids. The CDR3 DNA follows: TGTGCCAGCAGCCAACCGGGACAGGGGACCAATGAGCAGTTCTTC. Its protein is CASSQPGQGTNEQFF. Combining the CDR3 with reference TRBV11-2 and TRBJ2-1 gives the whole variable domain EAGVAQSPRYKIIEKRQSVAFWCNPISGHATLYWYQQILGQGPKLLIQFQNNGVVDDSQLPKDRFSAERLKGVDSTLKIQPAKLEDSAVYLCASSQPGQGTNEQFFGPGTRLTVL.

V and J are TRBV12-5 and TRBJ1-4, with 11 nucleotides matching TRBD1. Germline values: CDR1 LGHNT, CDR2 FRNRAP. The V segment lost 0 bases and the J segment 6 bases; nucleotides outside the gene matches: 3. The CDR3 contains 16 residues. This CDR3 reads CASGLVSGQGDEKLFF. The DNA for the CDR3 is TGTGCTAGTGGTTTGGTATCGGGACAGGGGGATGAAAAACTGTTTTTT. Using reference TRBV12-5 and TRBJ1-4 for the parts outside the CDR3, the full variable domain is DARVTQTPRHKVTEMGQEVTMRCQPILGHNTVFWYRQTMMQGLELLAYFRNRAPLDDSGMPKDRFSAEMPDATLATLKIQPSEPRDSAVYFCASGLVSGQGDEKLFFGSGTQLSVL.

V is TRBV18 and J is TRBJ2-2, with D uncertain. V was trimmed by 1 base and J by 3 bases, leaving 12 bases between them. This CDR3 is built from 16 residues. Per the germline V gene, CDR1 is KGHSH and CDR2 is LQKENI. CDR3 protein: CASSPLTSRDTGELFF. Written as DNA, the CDR3 is TGTGCCAGCTCACCACTTACGTCTCGCGACACCGGGGAGCTGTTTTTT.

The gene calls are TRBV30 and TRBJ2-2; perhaps TRBD1 as D (6 bases). V lost 3 bases to trimming and J lost 2 bases, with 16 bases between them. This CDR3 is 16 amino acids long. In germline, CDR1 is GTSNPN, CDR2 SVGIG (reference sequence). In DNA form, the CDR3 reads TGTGCCTGGAGACCAGGACAGACTGCAAACACCGGGGAGCTGTTTTTT. It translates to CAWRPGQTANTGELFF.

This chain links TRBV19 with TRBJ1-1; 9 positions agree with TRBD1. Germline-derived CDR1 and CDR2 are LNHDA and SQIVND (reference sequence). V trimming: 8 bases; J trimming: 11 bases; junction bases outside the gene matches: 15. The CDR3 is 14 residues long. CDR3 coding DNA: TGTGCCAGTGTCGAAACAGGGGGCTTCATTGGGGCTTTCTTT. Translated: CASVETGGFIGAFF.

The chain uses TRBV10-2 and TRBJ1-1, with 9 bases fitting TRBD1. With V trimmed by 4 bases and J by 6 bases, 9 bases remained unmatched. CDR1 is WSHSY and CDR2 is SAAADI in the germline V gene. CDR3 size: 15 residues. This chain's CDR3 is CASSGDRVPPSEAFF. The CDR3 DNA follows: TGCGCCAGCAGTGGGGACAGGGTGCCGCCATCTGAAGCTTTCTTT.

As concerns this clone: The junction and the germline gene differ at one end; a read error may be behind it. The chain carries TRBV7-9 and TRBJ2-5; D remains ambiguous. There are 13 residues in the CDR3. Germline V gives CDR1 SEHNR, CDR2 FQNEAQ (reference sequence). The chain's CDR3 is CSSSFSVQETQYF. The CDR3 DNA reads TGTTCCAGCAGCTTTTCCGTGCAAGAGACCCAGTACTTC.

The chain couples TRBV5-5 to TRBJ2-1, with 9 nucleotides matching TRBD2. The V gene's germline CDR1 is SGHKS and CDR2 YYEKEE (reference sequence). The CDR3 is 16 amino acids. Losses at the gene ends were 4 bases for V and 7 bases for J; bases not matched to a gene: 12. In DNA, the CDR3 is TGTGCCAGCAGCCTGGCGGGGGGGCGACTTAGAAATGAGCAGTTCTTC. It yields the protein CASSLAGGRLRNEQFF.

The CDR3 nucleotides read TGTGCCAGTAGTATGGGACTAGCGGGAGGGAATTACGAGCAGTACTTC. Its protein product is CASSMGLAGGNYEQYF. This chain connects TRBV19 to TRBJ2-7, with 16 nucleotides matching TRBD2. The V and J ends lost 3 bases and 4 bases, in that order; junction bases with no gene match: 3. The CDR3 sequence is 16 residues long. Germline values: CDR1 LNHDA, CDR2 SQIVND (reference sequence).

This clone has a handful of counts. V gene TRBV7-2 combines with J gene TRBJ1-1, with a tentative D call TRBD1 (6 bases). In germline, CDR1 is SGHTA, CDR2 FQGNSA. V dropped 4 bases and J dropped 10 bases, with 25 bases sitting between them. The CDR3 length is 16 residues. The CDR3 sequence: CASSSPSQGSVLGAFF. In DNA form, the CDR3 reads TGTGCCAGCAGCTCCCCAAGCCAGGGGTCGGTACTCGGAGCTTTCTTT. The full variable domain, rest sourced from reference TRBV7-2 and TRBJ1-1, is GAGVSQSPSNKVTEKGKDVELRCDPISGHTALYWYRQSLGQGLEFLIYFQGNSAPDKSGLPSDRFSAERTGGSVSTLTIQRTQQEDSAVYLCASSSPSQGSVLGAFFGQGTRLTVV.

This clone has just a few counts. This sequence joins TRBV10-3 and TRBJ1-6; TRBD1 aligns across 7 bases. Germline V gene data show CDR1 as ENHRY and CDR2 as SYGVKD. The length of the CDR3 is 14 residues. Trimming took 0 bases from V and 10 from J; bases not matched to a gene: 3. CDR3 loop: CAISESDRISPLHF. The CDR3 DNA sequence: TGTGCCATCAGTGAGTCGGACAGGATCTCACCCCTCCACTTT.

Turning to this clone: The sample contains more than one DNA sequence encoding this CDR3. This chain connects TRBV6-1 to TRBJ1-5; 7 nucleotides align to TRBD1. Unmatched junction bases numbered 3, after V lost 4 bases and J lost 0 bases. CDR3 length: 15 residues. CDR1 and CDR2 (germline): MNHNS, SASEGT. Written as DNA, the CDR3 is TGTGCCAGCAGTGGGGGGACAGATAGCAATCAGCCCCAGCATTTT. Residues: CASSGGTDSNQPQHF.

This clone was observed a handful of times. The chain combines TRBV5-4 with TRBJ1-5; 10 bases align to TRBD1. J lost 0 bases, V lost 0 bases, and 3 bases had no gene match. The CDR3 sequence is 17 residues long. CDR1 and CDR2 from the germline V gene are SGHNT and YYREEE (reference sequence). Here the CDR3 reads CASSLGGTGDSNQPQHF. CDR3 nucleotide sequence: TGTGCCAGCAGCTTGGGAGGGACAGGGGATAGCAATCAGCCCCAGCATTTT.

The J gene is TRBJ2-3, the V gene TRBV5-1, with TRBD1 matching over 7 bases. The CDR3 consists of 17 residues. The V and J ends lost 1 base and 0 bases, in that order; junction bases with no gene match: 8. In germline, CDR1 is SGHRS, CDR2 YFSETQ. DNA for the CDR3: TGCGCCAGCAGCTTGTCGGGACAGAGAACTAGCACAGATACGCAGTATTTT. This gives the protein CASSLSGQRTSTDTQYF. Filled out from reference TRBV5-1 and TRBJ2-3, the complete variable domain reads KAGVTQTPRYLIKTRGQQVTLSCSPISGHRSVSWYQQTPGQGLQFLFEYFSETQRNKGNFPGRFSGRQFSNSRSEMNVSTLELGDSALYLCASSLSGQRTSTDTQYFGPGTRLTVL.

The chain has TRBV7-9 and TRBJ2-7; TRBD2 is a possible D gene (5 bases). The CDR3 consists of 13 residues. Germline CDR1 is SEHNR and CDR2 is FQNEAQ (reference sequence). V lost 5 bases, J lost 5 bases, and 13 bases lay in between. In DNA form, the CDR3 reads TGTGCCAGCAGCCCCGCCGGGGTCCACGAGCAGTACTTC. Translating it yields CASSPAGVHEQYF.

The chain links TRBV6-1 to TRBJ1-5, with 10 bases identical to TRBD1. CDR1 is MNHNS, CDR2 SASEGT, per germline. This CDR3 comprises 17 residues. The junction had 7 bases not matched to a gene; V was cut back by 1 base and J by 4 bases. CDR3: CASSEGWTGGVNQPQHF. The CDR3 DNA reads as TGTGCCAGCAGTGAAGGATGGACAGGGGGGGTGAATCAGCCCCAGCATTTT.

The V and J genes are TRBV5-1 and TRBJ2-7; D is perhaps TRBD1 (6 bases). This CDR3 comprises 15 residues. The V end lost 3 bases, the J end lost 5 bases, and 18 bases lay between the germline ends. Germline lookup yields CDR1 SGHRS and CDR2 YFSETQ. CDR3 bases: TGCGCCAGCAGCTATGGGACAACCGGGCCAGACGAGCAGTACTTC. As protein: CASSYGTTGPDEQYF.

The CDR3 spells CASRGGDGRGETQYF. CDR3 bases: TGTGCCAGCAGGGGGGGTGACGGGAGGGGGGAGACCCAGTACTTC. The genes are TRBV6-6 and TRBJ2-5; 8 bases align to TRBD2. CDR1 MNHNY and CDR2 SVGAGI come from the germline V gene (reference sequence). CDR3 size: 15 residues. J gave up 5 bases and V 6 bases, and 11 bases lay outside the gene matches.

The rearrangement uses TRBV27 and TRBJ1-2; TRBD1 is a possible D gene (6 bases). Trimming cost V 2 bases and J 5 bases, with 12 bases left between them. This CDR3 has 14 amino acids. CDR1 MNHEY and CDR2 SMNVEV come from the germline V gene (reference sequence). The CDR3 spells CASSLQGFGYGYTF. CDR3 bases: TGTGCCAGCAGTTTACAGGGGTTCGGGTATGGCTACACCTTC.